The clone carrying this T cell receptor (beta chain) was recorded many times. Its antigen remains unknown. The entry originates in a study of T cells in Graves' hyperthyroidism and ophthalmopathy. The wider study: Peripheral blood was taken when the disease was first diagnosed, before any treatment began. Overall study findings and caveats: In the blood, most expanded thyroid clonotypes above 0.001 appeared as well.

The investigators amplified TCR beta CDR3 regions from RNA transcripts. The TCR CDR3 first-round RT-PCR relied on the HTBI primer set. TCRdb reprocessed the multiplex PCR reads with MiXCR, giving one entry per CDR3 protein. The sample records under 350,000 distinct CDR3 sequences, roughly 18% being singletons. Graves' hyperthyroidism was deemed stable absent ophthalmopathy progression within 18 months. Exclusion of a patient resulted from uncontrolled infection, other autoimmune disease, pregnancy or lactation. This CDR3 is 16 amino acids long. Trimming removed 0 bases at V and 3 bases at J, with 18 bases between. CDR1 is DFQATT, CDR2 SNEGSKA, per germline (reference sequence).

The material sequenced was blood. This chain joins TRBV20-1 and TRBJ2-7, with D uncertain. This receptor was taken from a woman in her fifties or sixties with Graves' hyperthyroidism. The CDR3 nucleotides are TGCAGTGCTAGAGATCCGGTGGCTCAATACCTCTACGAGCAGTACTTC. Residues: CSARDPVAQYLYEQYF.